Below are 3 T cell receptor beta chains sequenced from a single sample in a study of T cell clones after liver transplantation. Data came from immunoSEQ multiplex PCR; TCRdb stores just in-frame clones and leaves some out. The sample has 15,000 to 20,000 clones; more than 75% are singletons. The source material was CD8+ T cells from blood, sampled about 50 months after liver transplant. The source is a human patient who received a liver transplant. The graft donor may be the source of some T cells.

The V gene is TRBV5-1, the J gene TRBJ2-7; possible D gene TRBD1, 6 bases. V shed 4 bases and J shed 3 bases, with 14 bases lying between them. The germline gives CDR1 SGHRS, CDR2 YFSETQ. The CDR3 has 14 amino acids. In nucleotides, the CDR3 is TGCGCCAGCAGCGCAGGGGTCGTTGACTACGAGCAGTACTTC. Its protein is CASSAGVVDYEQYF. The full variable domain, its missing parts supplied by reference TRBV5-1 and TRBJ2-7, is KAGVTQTPRYLIKTRGQQVTLSCSPISGHRSVSWYQQTPGQGLQFLFEYFSETQRNKGNFPGRFSGRQFSNSRSEMNVSTLELGDSALYLCASSAGVVDYEQYFGPGTRLTVT.

The chain uses TRBV6-5 and TRBJ2-3; 8 bases are shared with TRBD1. V dropped 4 bases and J dropped 6; count of bases not matched to a gene: 6. From germline, CDR1 is MNHEY and CDR2 SVGAGI. The CDR3 spans 14 residues. Here the CDR3 reads CASSLQGAGDTQYF. Here the CDR3 DNA reads TGTGCCAGCAGTTTGCAGGGGGCCGGGGATACGCAGTATTTT.

The chain uses TRBV5-6 and TRBJ1-5, with a possible D match to TRBD1 (5 bases). The V gene lost 4 bases and the J gene lost 0 bases, with 11 bases spanning the gap. The germline V gene encodes CDR1 SGHDT and CDR2 YYEEEE. The CDR3 spans 15 residues. This CDR3 is CASSQGLYSNQPQHF. The CDR3 DNA reads TGTGCCAGCAGCCAGGGACTCTATAGCAATCAGCCCCAGCATTTT. Filled out from reference TRBV5-6 and TRBJ1-5, the complete variable domain reads DAGVTQSPTHLIKTRGQQVTLRCSPKSGHDTVSWYQQALGQGPQFIFQYYEEEERQRGNFPDRFSGHQFPNYSSELNVNALLLGDSALYLCASSQGLYSNQPQHFGDGTRLSIL.